Sequencing of this T cell receptor (beta chain) was carried out in a study of tumor-infiltrating lymphocytes in localized non-small cell lung cancer. As for the study in general: Some samples were collected after neoadjuvant chemotherapy; smokers, never-smokers and several histologies were included. From each patient, both tumor and uninvolved lung, non-adjacent to tumor, were sampled. General observations from the study: IM1 and IM2 tumors showed no difference in T-cell fraction. Available tissue quantity limited TCR sequencing to a patient subset.

The V and J ends lost 3 bases and 6 bases respectively, with 20 bases between them. The germline V gene has CDR1 GTSNPN and CDR2 SVGIG (reference sequence). The length of the CDR3 is 15 residues. Turning to this clone: Antigen specificity is unknown.

The method was immunoSEQ multiplex PCR; TCRdb's version includes in-frame clones alone and lacks a portion of them. The sample carries roughly 12,000 clones, just over 85% recorded once. This clonotype was obtained from a human donor with non-small cell lung cancer. The chain has TRBV30 and TRBJ1-2, with D possibly matching TRBD1 (5 bases). Input material: uninvolved lung tissue not adjacent to the tumor. CDR3 nucleotides: TGTGCCTGGAGGCCCTTGACAGTGTGGACCCATGGCTACACCTTC. Translating gives CAWRPLTVWTHGYTF.